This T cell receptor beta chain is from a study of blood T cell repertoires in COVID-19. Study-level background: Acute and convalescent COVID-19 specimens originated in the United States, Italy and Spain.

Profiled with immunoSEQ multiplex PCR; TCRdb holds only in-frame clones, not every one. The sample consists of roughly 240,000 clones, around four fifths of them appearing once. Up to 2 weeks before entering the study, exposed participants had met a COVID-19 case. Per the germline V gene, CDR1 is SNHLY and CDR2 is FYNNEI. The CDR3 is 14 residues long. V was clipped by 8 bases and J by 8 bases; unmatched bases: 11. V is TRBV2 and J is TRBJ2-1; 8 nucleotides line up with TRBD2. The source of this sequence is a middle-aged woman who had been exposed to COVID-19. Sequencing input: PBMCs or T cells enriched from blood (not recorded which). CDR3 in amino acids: CASESGGGSYEQFF. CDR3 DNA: TGTGCCAGCGAGAGCGGGGGCGGTAGCTATGAGCAGTTCTTC.